A single sample is the source of the 20 T cell receptor beta chains below, sequenced in a study of control samples from healthy donors and cancer patients. Repertoires were generated with immunoSEQ multiplex PCR, while TCRdb's copy carries only in-frame clones and drops some. Of about 100,000 clones listed, 80% to 90% were seen once; the top ten hold 7.8%. The source material was blood. The receptors here all came from a man aged 25 to 40 in good health.

The chain has TRBV11-2 and TRBJ1-6; D unresolved. This CDR3 is 16 amino acids long. Germline values: CDR1 SGHAT, CDR2 FQNNGV. V lost 1 base and J lost 0, with 7 bases in between. CDR3 DNA sequence: TGTGCCAGCAGCTTAGGCCACAGCTCCTATAATTCACCCCTCCACTTT. Protein product: CASSLGHSSYNSPLHF. Drawing the rest from reference TRBV11-2 and TRBJ1-6, the complete variable domain is EAGVAQSPRYKIIEKRQSVAFWCNPISGHATLYWYQQILGQGPKLLIQFQNNGVVDDSQLPKDRFSAERLKGVDSTLKIQPAKLEDSAVYLCASSLGHSSYNSPLHFGNGTRLTVT.

This clone was observed a handful of times. The chain employs TRBV5-6 and TRBJ1-6; D call uncertain. The CDR3 is made up of 13 amino acids. Germline values: CDR1 SGHDT, CDR2 YYEEEE. The ends were cut back, 3 bases at V and 9 bases at J, with 10 bases in the middle. CDR3 sequence (DNA): TGTGCCAGCAGCTCCTACGCGGGTTCACCCCTCCACTTT. Its translation is CASSSYAGSPLHF. The full variable domain, completed using reference TRBV5-6 and TRBJ1-6, is DAGVTQSPTHLIKTRGQQVTLRCSPKSGHDTVSWYQQALGQGPQFIFQYYEEEERQRGNFPDRFSGHQFPNYSSELNVNALLLGDSALYLCASSSYAGSPLHFGNGTRLTVT.

The V call is TRBV6-1, the J call TRBJ2-2, with a tentative D call TRBD1 (6 bases). Germline V CDR1 and CDR2: MNHNS, SASEGT. This CDR3 spans 18 amino acids. V was cut by 0 bases and J by 6 bases, with 20 bases left in between. CDR3 sequence (DNA): TGTGCCAGCAGTGAAGCGGCGGGTCGTAGGGCAGGGGCCGGGGAGCTGTTTTTT. Translated: CASSEAAGRRAGAGELFF.

The rearrangement uses TRBV28 and TRBJ2-7; D gene ambiguous. The CDR3 runs to 12 residues. The germline CDR1 and CDR2 sequences are MDHEN and SYDVKM. The V end was cut by 5 bases, the J end by 2 bases, with 7 bases between. The CDR3 nucleotides read TGTGCCAGCAGTCACCCCCCCTACGAGCAGTACTTC. Its translation is CASSHPPYEQYF. Full variable domain (rest looked up from reference TRBV28 and TRBJ2-7): DVKVTQSSRYLVKRTGEKVFLECVQDMDHENMFWYRQDPGLGLRLIYFSYDVKMKEKGDIPEGYSVSREKKERFSLILESASTNQTSMYLCASSHPPYEQYFGPGTRLTVT.

The rearrangement links TRBV10-2 to TRBJ1-3; a possible D gene is TRBD1 (6 bases). The CDR3 runs 14 residues. Trimming cost V 3 bases and J 2 bases, with 8 bases left between them. CDR1 WSHSY and CDR2 SAAADI come from the germline V gene. Here the CDR3 DNA reads TGCGCCAGCAGTGATGGGGGGCCTGGAAACACCATATATTTT. Its protein is CASSDGGPGNTIYF.

This rearrangement joins TRBV5-4 to TRBJ1-2; a possible D gene is TRBD1 (5 bases). The CDR3 length is 15 residues. CDR1 SGHNT and CDR2 YYREEE come from the germline V gene (reference sequence). Trimming took 0 bases from V and 8 from J, leaving 17 bases between them. The CDR3 loop reads CASSLGGRDVGGYTF. The CDR3 coding sequence is TGTGCCAGCAGCTTGGGCGGCAGGGATGTAGGGGGCTACACCTTC.

The rearrangement links TRBV7-2 to TRBJ1-1; TRBD1 agrees at 8 bases. V dropped 2 bases and J dropped 5; count of bases not matched to a gene: 4. The V gene's germline CDR1 is SGHTA and CDR2 FQGNSA. This CDR3 is built from 14 residues. This CDR3 is CASSLSRGRTEAFF. The CDR3 coding sequence is TGTGCCAGCAGCTTATCCAGGGGGCGTACTGAAGCTTTCTTT.

CDR3 sequence: CASSQDHPGAGELFF. DNA of the CDR3: TGCGCCAGCAGCCAAGATCATCCAGGGGCCGGGGAGCTGTTTTTT. The gene calls are TRBV4-3 and TRBJ2-2, with a tentative D call TRBD1 (6 bases). Trimming cost V 0 bases and J 6 bases, with 11 bases left between them. This CDR3 contains 15 residues. Germline CDR1 LGHNA, CDR2 YSLEER.

Here the CDR3 DNA reads TGTGCCAGCAGCTCAGTTACAGAATCCTCTGGAAACACCATATATTTT. Translating gives CASSSVTESSGNTIYF. The chain employs TRBV7-2 and TRBJ1-3; D gene ambiguous. In germline, CDR1 is SGHTA, CDR2 FQGNSA. CDR3 size: 16 residues. V gave up 4 bases and J gave up 0 bases, with 13 bases separating them.

The gene calls are TRBV30 and TRBJ2-5, with D possibly matching TRBD1 (6 bases). This CDR3 contains 14 residues. Per the germline V gene, CDR1 is GTSNPN and CDR2 is SVGIG (reference sequence). V lost 0 bases, J lost 4 bases, and 12 bases lay in between. CDR3 DNA sequence: TGTGCCTGGAGTGTACAGGGATCAAGAGAGACCCAGTACTTC. This translates into CAWSVQGSRETQYF.

This chain joins TRBV5-1 and TRBJ2-3; D unclear. Trimming removed 1 base from V and 0 bases from J, with 18 bases in between. Germline V lookup: CDR1 SGHRS, CDR2 YFSETQ. The CDR3 contains 18 residues. CDR3 sequence: CASSLSAYLDGSTDTQYF. CDR3 nucleotide sequence: TGCGCCAGCAGCTTGTCGGCTTATCTGGACGGTAGCACAGATACGCAGTATTTT.

Only one count was recorded for this clone. The chain is built from TRBV15 and TRBJ1-4; 7 nucleotides line up with TRBD1. Trimming at V came to 3 bases and at J to 5 bases, leaving 6 bases not matched to a gene. The CDR3 has 15 amino acids. CDR1 and CDR2 (germline): LNHNV, YYDKDF (reference sequence). CDR3: CATSSIGTANEKLFF. The CDR3, as DNA: TGTGCCACCAGCAGTATCGGGACAGCGAATGAAAAACTGTTTTTT.

This chain uses TRBV30 with TRBJ2-5, with D perhaps TRBD2 (5 bases). V was clipped by 0 bases and J by 5 bases, with 16 bases between them. CDR1 is GTSNPN, CDR2 SVGIG, per germline (reference sequence). This CDR3 has 15 amino acids. This chain's CDR3 is CAWSVLGSPGETQYF. As DNA, the CDR3 is TGTGCCTGGAGTGTACTGGGGAGTCCCGGGGAGACCCAGTACTTC.

V and J are TRBV27 and TRBJ1-4; tentatively, D is TRBD1 (6 bases). V lost 6 bases to trimming and J lost 5 bases, with 19 bases between them. The CDR3 is 16 amino acids. Germline CDR1 MNHEY, CDR2 SMNVEV (reference sequence). CDR3: CASSPTLGGRNEKLFF. The CDR3 DNA reads TGTGCCAGCAGCCCCACCCTAGGGGGGAGGAATGAAAAACTGTTTTTT.

This clone has a handful of counts. At one of its ends the junction is not consistent with the germline gene, which may arise from a read error. The rearrangement links TRBV3-1 (or the pseudogene TRBV3-2) to TRBJ1-2; possible D gene TRBD1, 5 bases. Germline V lookup: CDR1 LGHDT, CDR2 YNNKEL (reference sequence). This CDR3 comprises 15 residues. CDR3 nucleotide sequence: TGTGCCAGCAGACAAGACGGAAGGGGTAACTATGGCTACACCTTC. This translates into CASRQDGRGNYGYTF.

This chain links TRBV24-1 with TRBJ2-1; D unclear. The V gene's germline CDR1 is KGHDR and CDR2 SFDVKD. V lost 4 bases to trimming and J lost 2 bases, with 8 bases between them. The CDR3 totals 14 residues. The CDR3 region is CATSDSIPYNEQFF. CDR3 coding DNA: TGTGCCACCAGTGACTCCATACCCTACAATGAGCAGTTCTTC.

The chain links TRBV25-1 to TRBJ1-2; D remains ambiguous. V was cut by 4 bases and J by 0 bases, with 6 bases left in between. The CDR3 has 13 amino acids. The V gene's germline CDR1 is MGHDK and CDR2 SYGVNS. CDR3 nucleotide sequence: TGTGCCAGCAGTGCCGGGACTAACTATGGCTACACCTTC. Translating it yields CASSAGTNYGYTF.

This chain uses TRBV27 with TRBJ1-6; TRBD1 matches at 8 bases. Germline CDR1 and CDR2: MNHEY and SMNVEV (reference sequence). The CDR3 spans 14 residues. Trimming removed 8 bases from V and 11 bases from J; junction bases left unmatched: 11. The CDR3 protein is CASPIQGGRTPLHF. The CDR3 DNA reads as TGTGCCAGCCCGATACAGGGGGGAAGGACACCCCTCCACTTT.

The genes are TRBV6-5 and TRBJ2-2, with D unresolved. V shed 6 bases and J shed 0 bases, with 5 bases lying between them. The CDR3 has 13 residues. CDR1 is MNHEY, CDR2 SVGAGI, per germline. CDR3 DNA sequence: TGTGCCAGCAGCTTTTCGAACACCGGGGAGCTGTTTTTT. Amino acids: CASSFSNTGELFF.

The genes are TRBV4-3 and TRBJ2-1; 8 nucleotides line up with TRBD2. From germline, CDR1 is LGHNA and CDR2 YSLEER. With 4 bases clipped from V and 4 bases from J, the junction kept 15 bases outside the gene matches. The CDR3 contains 18 residues. This chain's CDR3 is CASSPRGDGRGAYNEQFF. Written as DNA, the CDR3 is TGCGCCAGCAGCCCCAGGGGTGACGGGCGGGGGGCTTACAATGAGCAGTTCTTC.